This T cell receptor beta chain was recovered during a study of identical twins. Overall study findings and caveats: Cord blood beta clonotypes present at high abundance carried fewer insertions; no such pattern appeared in memory repertoires. Modelling approaches yielded underestimates of out-of-frame TCR alpha sharing between monozygotic twins. Excess sharing by twins proved weaker in beta out-of-frame sequences.

Comment on this clonotype: Its antigen remains unidentified.

Template switching created a universal primer site, and the cDNA included unique molecular identifiers. MiXCR, applied by TCRdb to the 5' RACE reads, yields one record per CDR3 protein. The data hold about 280,000 distinct CDR3 sequences, with under 9% observed a single time. The CDR3 length is 20 residues. Germline values: CDR1 MGHDK, CDR2 SYGVNS. V lost 1 base and J lost 2; bases outside the gene matches: 12. This sample was also put to use in a study of yellow fever vaccine responses in identical twins.

Sequencing used memory (CD45RO+) T cells sorted from blood. The receptor was isolated from a woman between 18 and 30 years old in good health. V is TRBV25-1 and J is TRBJ2-7; 15 bases fit TRBD2. The CDR3 sequence: CASSESPGLAGGLPTYEQYF. Here the CDR3 DNA reads TGTGCCAGCAGTGAATCCCCGGGACTAGCGGGAGGCCTCCCTACCTACGAGCAGTACTTC.